This T cell receptor (beta chain) was captured by sequencing in a study of T cells after yellow fever vaccination. MiXCR was run by TCRdb on the 5' RACE reads, yielding one entry per CDR3 protein. Among 230,000 or so distinct CDR3 sequences listed, approximately 3.5% were seen once. This clonotype was seen repeatedly, ten times or more. Germline loops: CDR1 SGHVS, CDR2 FQNEAQ. CDR3 length equals 18 residues. V lost 5 bases and J lost 2, with 19 bases in between. This clonotype was sampled from a man younger than 35 who received the YFV17D yellow fever vaccine. Source: PBMCs, taken 15 days after the yellow fever booster vaccination. The rearrangement joins TRBV7-8 to TRBJ1-6; D is perhaps TRBD1 (5 bases). CDR3 amino acids: CASSTTTRDSTYNSPLHF. The CDR3 nucleotides read TGTGCCAGCAGCACAACTACCCGGGACTCCACCTATAATTCACCCCTCCACTTT.